This is a list of T cell receptor beta chains from one sample in a study of blood T cell repertoires in COVID-19. TCRdb keeps only in-frame clones here, not all; method: immunoSEQ multiplex PCR. The sample contains 150,000 to 200,000 clones, roughly 85% of which appear only once. Sequenced material: PBMCs or T cells enriched from blood (not recorded which). All receptors come from a woman aged 18-29 years who had recovered from COVID-19. Both conserved end residues are part of each CDR3. A D gene is named only where the DNA matches it firmly. Clone size is not always given. Where it is, it says once, few, many or a class for expanded clones.

>TRBJ1-3|TRBV5-1|.|.
TGCGCCAGCAGCTTGGTTGGGTCATTGGGCGGAAACACCATATATTTT
CASSLVGSLGGNTIYF
>TRBJ2-1|TRBV27|TRBD2|.
TGTGCCAGCAGTCCGGGACTAGCGGGCGGAAAGCAGTTCTTC
CASSPGLAGGKQFF
>TRBJ2-6|TRBV15|.|many
TGTGCCACCAGCTTTGCCTCCTCCGGCTCTGGGGCCAACGTCCTGACTTTC
CATSFASSGSGANVLTF
>TRBJ2-7|TRBV13|.|.
TGTGCCAGCAGCCCGACTCTCCTGAGCTCCTACGAGCAGTACTTC
CASSPTLLSSYEQYF
>TRBJ2-7|TRBV6-7|.|.
TGTGCCAGCAGTTACTCGAGGCTAGCAGACTCCTACGAGCAGTACTTC
CASSYSRLADSYEQYF
>TRBJ1-2|TRBV9|.|.
TGTGCCAGCAGCGTAGACAGCCCGGGAAACCATGGCTACACCTTC
CASSVDSPGNHGYTF
>TRBJ2-1|TRBV6-5|.|.
TGTGCCAGCAGTTACGGTGGCGAGCAGTTCTTC
CASSYGGEQFF
>TRBJ2-1|TRBV6-5|TRBD1|.
TGTGCCAGCAGGGACAGGTACAATGAGCAGTTCTTC
CASRDRYNEQFF
>TRBJ2-7|TRBV7-9|.|.
TGTGCCAGCAGCTCAGAACTCCAGGGGGGCGTCTCCTACGAGCAGTACTTC
CASSSELQGGVSYEQYF
>TRBJ2-7|TRBV11-2|.|few
TGTGCCAGCAGCTTAGAATCGCAACGGGAGACCGAGCAGTACTTC
CASSLESQRETEQYF
>TRBJ1-3|TRBV19|.|once
TGTGCCAGTAGTGGGGAGAGCTCTGGAAACACCATATATTTT
CASSGESSGNTIYF
>TRBJ2-1|TRBV19|.|.
TGTGCCAGTAGTCTCAGGGCTCCGGTATACAATGAGCAGTTCTTC
CASSLRAPVYNEQFF
>TRBJ2-1|TRBV24-1|.|once
TGTGCCACCAGTGATTCCGACAGGACGGAGCAGTTCTTC
CATSDSDRTEQFF
>TRBJ2-7|TRBV11-3|.|.
TGTGCCAGCAGCTTAGGAGGGGGGGACGAGCAGTACTTC
CASSLGGGDEQYF
>TRBJ2-7|TRBV4-1|.|.
TGCGCCAGCAGCCAGGAGGGGGGGAAGCGGTACGAGCAGTACTTC
CASSQEGGKRYEQYF
>TRBJ2-4|TRBV9|.|.
TGTGCCAGCAGCGTAGGACCCGGGGGGCCTGGAAACATTCAGTACTTC
CASSVGPGGPGNIQYF
>TRBJ2-7|TRBV4-1|.|few
TGCGCCAGCACTCCGGGACACAACTCCTACGAGCAGTACTTC
CASTPGHNSYEQYF
>TRBJ1-5|TRBV5-6|.|.
TGTGCCAGCAGCTTGTGGGGGTCAGGGGAAAATAAGCCCCAGCATTTT
CASSLWGSGENKPQHF
>TRBJ1-5|TRBV28|.|.
TGTGCCACCTCAGGCCCAGGGCCAAATCAGCCCCAGCATTTT
CATSGPGPNQPQHF
>TRBJ1-6|TRBV6-5|.|.
TGTGCCAGCAGAATGGACTCAATGAATTCACCCCTCCACTTT
CASRMDSMNSPLHF
>TRBJ2-2|TRBV5-1|.|.
TGCGCCAGCAGATGGGGGCCGGAGGACGGGGACACCGGGGAGCTGTTTTTT
CASRWGPEDGDTGELFF
>TRBJ1-1|TRBV5-4|.|once
TGTGCCAGCAGCCTCCGGGGGGGGAACACTGAAGCTTTCTTT
CASSLRGGNTEAFF
>TRBJ2-7|TRBV18|.|.
TGTGCCAGCTCACCTACAGGAACCTACGAGCAGTACTTC
CASSPTGTYEQYF
>TRBJ2-7|TRBV5-4|TRBD2|once
TGTGCCAGCAGCTTAGCGGGAGTTTCCCCCTACGAGCAGTACTTC
CASSLAGVSPYEQYF
>TRBJ1-2|TRBV4-3|TRBD1|few
TGCGCCAGCAGCCAACTGGACAGGAGCTATGGCTACACCTTC
CASSQLDRSYGYTF
>TRBJ1-4|TRBV7-6|.|.
TGTGCCAGCAGCCCCCAATCCGGAGAGGGCGAAAAACTGTTTTTT
CASSPQSGEGEKLFF
>TRBJ2-2|TRBV27|.|.
TGTGCCAGCCGAGAAGGAGCGAACACCGGGGAGCTGTTTTTT
CASREGANTGELFF
>TRBJ1-5|TRBV15|.|.
TGTGCCACCAGCAGAGATGCGGTGGGGCCCCAGCATTTT
CATSRDAVGPQHF